This T cell receptor (beta chain) was identified in a study of blood T cell repertoires in COVID-19. The overall study: The United States, Italy and Spain were the sources of the acute and convalescent COVID-19 samples. PBMCs, B-cell-depleted T cells, or T cells were the source of the cDNA or gDNA that made up the material.

Followed over time, Seattle patients had been enrolled while infection was active. The CDR3 runs 17 residues. CDR1 MNHEY and CDR2 SVGEGT come from the germline V gene. Trimming took 5 bases from V and 0 from J; bases not matched to a gene: 10. As handled by the study authors: How many nucleated cells were present was estimated from reference gene primer amplification. Libraries were prepared by immunoSEQ multiplex PCR; TCRdb keeps only in-frame clonotypes and omits some of them. V, J and clone size are taken as reported in that table, and D and trimming were inferred from the DNA itself. The sample has over 250,000 clones, roughly 90% seen once.

The V and J genes are TRBV6-2 or TRBV6-3 and TRBJ1-1; 9 nucleotides agree with TRBD1. Sequencing was performed on peripheral blood. This TCR was recovered from a woman in her 70s with COVID-19, enrolled during active disease. Written as DNA, the CDR3 is TGTGCCAGCAGTCCGCCCGGGACAGGGATTCTGAACACTGAAGCTTTCTTT. Translating gives CASSPPGTGILNTEAFF.